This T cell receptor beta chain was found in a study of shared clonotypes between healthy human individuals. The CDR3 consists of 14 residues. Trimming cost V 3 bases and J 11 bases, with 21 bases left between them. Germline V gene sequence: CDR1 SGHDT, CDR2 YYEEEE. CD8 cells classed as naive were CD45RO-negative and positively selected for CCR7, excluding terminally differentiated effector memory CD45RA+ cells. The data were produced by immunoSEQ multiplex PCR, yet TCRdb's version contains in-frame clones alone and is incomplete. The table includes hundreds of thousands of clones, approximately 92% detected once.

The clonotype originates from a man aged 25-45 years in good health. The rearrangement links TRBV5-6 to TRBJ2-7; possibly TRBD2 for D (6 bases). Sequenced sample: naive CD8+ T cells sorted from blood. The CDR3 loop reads CASSSGLNPDVEYF. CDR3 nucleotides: TGTGCCAGCAGCTCGGGACTCAACCCCGACGTGGAGTACTTC.